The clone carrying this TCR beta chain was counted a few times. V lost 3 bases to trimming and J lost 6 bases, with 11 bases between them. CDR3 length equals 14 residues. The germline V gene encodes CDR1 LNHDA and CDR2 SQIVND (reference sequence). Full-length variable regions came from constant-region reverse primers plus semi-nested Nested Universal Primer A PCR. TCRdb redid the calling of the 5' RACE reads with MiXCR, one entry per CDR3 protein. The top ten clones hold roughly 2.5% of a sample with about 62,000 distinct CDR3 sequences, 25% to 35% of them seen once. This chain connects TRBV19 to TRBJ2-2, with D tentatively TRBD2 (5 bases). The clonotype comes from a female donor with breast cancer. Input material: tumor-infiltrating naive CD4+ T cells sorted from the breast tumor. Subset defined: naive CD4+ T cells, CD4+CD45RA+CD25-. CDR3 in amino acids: CASSIFGSSGELFF. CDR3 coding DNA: TGTGCCAGTAGTATTTTTGGGAGCTCCGGGGAGCTGTTTTTT.